The 31 T cell receptor beta chains reported below all come from one sample, sequenced in a study of CD8 T cells in ankylosing spondylitis. TCRdb re-called the 5' RACE reads with MiXCR, one entry per CDR3 protein. Here the sample spans under 300,000 distinct CDR3 sequences, roughly a tenth being singletons. Sample: blood, either unsorted or a sorted T cell fraction (not recorded which). The receptors derive from a male donor with ankylosing spondylitis or in good health (not recorded which).

This clonotype has a count of ten or more. This chain connects TRBV10-3 to TRBJ2-7, with TRBD2 matching 9 bases. Germline V lookup: CDR1 ENHRY, CDR2 SYGVKD. V was pared by 3 bases and J by 3 bases, with 12 bases of the junction left unmatched. The CDR3 contains 17 residues. The CDR3 region is CAISEASGASGVYEQYF. CDR3 nucleotides: TGTGCCATCAGTGAAGCAAGTGGGGCTAGCGGGGTCTACGAGCAGTACTTC.

This clonotype showed up just a few times. The chain recombines TRBV2 with TRBJ2-2, with 14 bases fitting TRBD2. The germline gives CDR1 SNHLY, CDR2 FYNNEI. This CDR3 has 15 amino acids. Trimming took 6 bases from V and 9 from J; bases not matched to a gene: 6. The CDR3 is CASRPTSGRARELFF. The CDR3 nucleotides read TGTGCCAGCAGGCCGACTAGCGGGAGGGCCCGGGAGCTGTTTTTT.

This clonotype was recorded many times. This chain connects TRBV12-3 or TRBV12-4 to TRBJ1-1; maybe TRBD1 (6 bases). Trimming removed 4 bases from V and 5 bases from J, with 11 bases in between. The CDR3 extends over 13 amino acids. This chain's CDR3 is CASSSGARTEAFF. The CDR3 region has the DNA TGTGCCAGCAGTTCAGGGGCGAGGACTGAAGCTTTCTTT.

This clonotype was counted a few times. This rearrangement joins TRBV27 to TRBJ2-1, with TRBD2 matching 13 bases. The CDR3 contains 16 residues. The germline gives CDR1 MNHEY, CDR2 SMNVEV (reference sequence). V shed 2 bases and J 10 bases; nucleotides not matched to a gene: 8. The CDR3 reads CASSLTTSGGANEQFF. CDR3 sequence (DNA): TGTGCCAGCAGTTTAACCACTAGCGGGGGGGCCAACGAGCAGTTCTTC.

There are many counts of this clonotype. The rearrangement links TRBV12-3 or TRBV12-4 to TRBJ1-1; TRBD1 matches 7 bases. Trimming took 7 bases from V and 0 from J; bases not matched to a gene: 14. The CDR3 has 17 residues. CDR3 coding DNA: TGTGCCAGCACCACGAACCGGGACAGCCATCTGAACACTGAAGCTTTCTTT. This translates into CASTTNRDSHLNTEAFF.

This clonotype was detected ten times or more. This chain uses TRBV11-2 with TRBJ2-5; D is possibly TRBD1 (5 bases). Germline V gene data show CDR1 as SGHAT and CDR2 as FQNNGV. There are 14 residues in the CDR3. Trimming removed 2 bases from V and 4 bases from J, with 11 bases in between. The CDR3 bases are TGTGCCAGCAGCTTATGGTTGGGGCGAGAGACCCAGTACTTC. Its translation is CASSLWLGRETQYF.

Many counts were recorded for this clonotype. The chain couples TRBV12-3 or TRBV12-4 to TRBJ2-2; TRBD1 matches at 11 bases. The CDR3 loop spans 17 amino acids. The V segment lost 3 bases and the J segment 4 bases; nucleotides outside the gene matches: 7. Here the CDR3 reads CASSFRPGTGGTGELFF. CDR3 nucleotide sequence: TGTGCCAGCAGTTTTCGTCCCGGGACAGGGGGCACCGGGGAGCTGTTTTTT.

This clonotype showed up just a few times. The chain combines TRBV24-1 with TRBJ2-3; the D gene could be TRBD1 or TRBD2 (6 bases each). Germline values: CDR1 KGHDR, CDR2 SFDVKD. Trimming took off 3 bases at V and 3 bases at J, with 9 bases between the two ends. CDR3 length equals 14 residues. CDR3 nucleotides: TGTGCCACCAGTGATAGAGGGGGGACAGATACGCAGTATTTT. It translates to CATSDRGGTDTQYF.

This clonotype was observed many times. The gene calls are TRBV19 and TRBJ1-5; 7 nucleotides align to TRBD1. Germline CDR1 and CDR2: LNHDA and SQIVND (reference sequence). The CDR3 has 16 amino acids. The V segment lost 4 bases and the J segment 2 bases; nucleotides outside the gene matches: 8. Here the CDR3 DNA reads TGTGCCAGTAGTACGGTTTGGGACAGAGGCAATCAGCCCCAGCATTTT. This encodes CASSTVWDRGNQPQHF.

This clonotype came up many times. The J gene is TRBJ2-7, the V gene TRBV20-1; 8 positions match TRBD1. J lost 3 bases, V lost 4 bases, and 11 bases had no gene match. Germline-derived CDR1 and CDR2 are DFQATT and SNEGSKA (reference sequence). The CDR3 runs to 15 residues. CDR3 nucleotide sequence: TGCAGTGCTATCTCGCAAAACAGGGGGAACTACGAGCAGTACTTC. This translates into CSAISQNRGNYEQYF.

V and J are TRBV3-1 and TRBJ2-2; 14 bases map to TRBD2. Germline CDR1 is LGHDT and CDR2 is YNNKEL (reference sequence). The CDR3 covers 14 residues. The V segment lost 8 bases and the J segment 6 bases; nucleotides outside the gene matches: 2. This CDR3 reads CASRLAGGPGELFF. In DNA, the CDR3 is TGTGCCAGCCGACTAGCGGGGGGGCCCGGGGAGCTGTTTTTT.

The V gene is TRBV7-9, the J gene TRBJ2-3; no definite D call. Deletions cut 7 bases from V and 0 bases from J, with 11 bases between. Per germline, CDR1 SEHNR and CDR2 FQNEAQ (reference sequence). The CDR3 runs 14 residues. The CDR3 region is CASIDLQSTDTQYF. As DNA, the CDR3 is TGTGCCAGCATAGACCTCCAAAGCACAGATACGCAGTATTTT.

The sample holds many counts of this clonotype. This chain connects TRBV6-1 to TRBJ2-3, with unresolved D. Germline CDR1 reads MNHNS; CDR2 reads SASEGT. CDR3 length equals 16 residues. Trimming took 5 bases from V and 1 from J, leaving 16 bases between them. CDR3 sequence: CASSPGRPRGTDTQYF. CDR3 nucleotide sequence: TGTGCCAGCAGTCCTGGACGGCCAAGGGGCACAGATACGCAGTATTTT.

The sample holds many counts of this clonotype. The V and J genes are TRBV20-1 and TRBJ1-1, with D uncertain. The V gene lost 1 base and the J gene lost 3 bases, with 9 bases spanning the gap. This CDR3 comprises 13 residues. Germline CDR1 and CDR2: DFQATT and SNEGSKA (reference sequence). The CDR3 reads CSARGFGHTEAFF. Written as DNA, the CDR3 is TGCAGTGCTAGAGGGTTCGGGCACACTGAAGCTTTCTTT.

J is TRBJ2-1 and V is TRBV7-8; 7 bases are a match to TRBD2. The CDR3 length is 14 residues. J gave up 9 bases and V 4 bases, and 9 bases lay outside the gene matches. CDR1 and CDR2 (germline): SGHVS, FQNEAQ. Here the CDR3 DNA reads TGTGCCAGCAGCTCATACAGACTAGCTGGTGAGCAGTTCTTC. Translated, it gives CASSSYRLAGEQFF.

This clonotype was detected many times. The chain links TRBV29-1 to TRBJ2-5; possible D gene TRBD2, 7 bases. V was cut by 4 bases and J by 7 bases, with 22 bases left in between. CDR1 SQVTM and CDR2 ANQGSEA come from the germline V gene. The CDR3 has 15 residues. For the CDR3, the DNA is TGCAGCGTTGCCCCTCGGGGGGCCTCAAGCGGGACCCAGTACTTC. Translated, it gives CSVAPRGASSGTQYF.

A word on this clonotype: A read error may explain this, as a much larger clone is one base away. The chain recombines TRBV15 with TRBJ2-7; D is undetermined. The CDR3 length is 15 residues. Germline lookup yields CDR1 LNHNV and CDR2 YYDKDF (reference sequence). Trimming took off 3 bases at V and 4 bases at J, with 16 bases between the two ends. The CDR3 protein is CATSSSRIGWYEQYF. The CDR3 bases are TGTGCCACCAGCAGCTCCCGAATAGGATGGTACGAGCAGTACTTC.

This clonotype was detected ten times or more. J is TRBJ1-1 and V is TRBV5-1; no firm D call. The V gene's germline CDR1 is SGHRS and CDR2 YFSETQ. CDR3 length equals 16 residues. Trimming pared 0 bases from V and 8 bases from J, leaving 20 bases between. CDR3 DNA sequence: TGCGCCAGCAGCTTGGAATCGAACTCAGCTCTTAGGGAAGCTTTCTTT. As protein: CASSLESNSALREAFF. Full variable domain (remainder filled in from reference TRBV5-1 and TRBJ1-1): KAGVTQTPRYLIKTRGQQVTLSCSPISGHRSVSWYQQTPGQGLQFLFEYFSETQRNKGNFPGRFSGRQFSNSRSEMNVSTLELGDSALYLCASSLESNSALREAFFGQGTRLTVV.

This clonotype has at least ten counts. In DNA form, the CDR3 reads TGTGCCGCAGCGTCCGGTGGAACTGAAGCTTTCTTT. As protein: CAAASGGTEAFF. V and J are TRBV27 and TRBJ1-1; D gene uncertain. The germline gives CDR1 MNHEY, CDR2 SMNVEV (reference sequence). The V end was cut by 11 bases, the J end by 5 bases, with 15 bases between. The CDR3 sequence is 12 residues long.

V gene TRBV27 combines with J gene TRBJ2-7; D might be TRBD1 or TRBD2, each matching 5 bases. This CDR3 has 15 amino acids. V shed 6 bases and J shed 3 bases, with 18 bases lying between them. In germline, CDR1 is MNHEY, CDR2 SMNVEV (reference sequence). The DNA of the CDR3 is TGTGCCAGCAGCCGTCGGAGGCAGGGTAGCTACGAGCAGTACTTC. This translates into CASSRRRQGSYEQYF.

V usage is TRBV20-1 and J usage is TRBJ2-3; tentatively, D is TRBD2 (5 bases). From germline, CDR1 is DFQATT and CDR2 SNEGSKA (reference sequence). The CDR3 runs 12 residues. Trimming removed 6 bases from V and 6 bases from J, with 13 bases in between. Here the CDR3 reads CSAGGLEDTQYF. The CDR3 nucleotides read TGCAGTGCAGGCGGGTTGGAGGATACGCAGTATTTT.

The rearrangement joins TRBV4-1 to TRBJ1-4, with D unclear. V gave up 1 base and J gave up 3 bases, with 9 bases separating them. CDR1 is MGHRA and CDR2 is YSYEKL in the germline V gene. The CDR3 spans 15 residues. For the CDR3, the DNA is TGCGCCAGCAGCCAAGTTCACAGTTCTAATGAAAAACTGTTTTTT. It specifies CASSQVHSSNEKLFF.

This sequence joins TRBV2 and TRBJ2-7; 8 bases align to TRBD1. The CDR3 length is 15 residues. With V trimmed by 6 bases and J by 5 bases, 12 bases remained unmatched. The germline V gene encodes CDR1 SNHLY and CDR2 FYNNEI. CDR3 bases: TGTGCCAGCAGAACTCCGGGACAGGTCTCGAACGAGCAGTACTTC. It specifies CASRTPGQVSNEQYF.

Points on this clonotype: This may be a read error, as it is one base from a much larger clone. This chain uses TRBV7-8 with TRBJ1-2, with TRBD1 as a possible D gene (5 bases). This CDR3 contains 14 residues. The germline V gene has CDR1 SGHVS and CDR2 FQNEAQ. The CDR3 loop is CTSTIGDGVYGYTF. In DNA form, the CDR3 reads TGTACCAGCACCATTGGGGACGGGGTCTATGGCTACACCTTC.

This clonotype appeared many times. The J gene is TRBJ2-1, the V gene TRBV6-4; 10 nucleotides match TRBD2. V shed 3 bases and J 8 bases; nucleotides not matched to a gene: 4. The CDR3 runs 14 residues. Germline V lookup: CDR1 MRHNA, CDR2 SNTAGT. The CDR3 here is CASSEASGSDEQFF. CDR3 in DNA: TGTGCCAGCAGTGAAGCTAGCGGGAGTGATGAGCAGTTCTTC.

The rearrangement joins TRBV6-2 or TRBV6-3 to TRBJ2-7; TRBD2 matches 10 bases. This CDR3 comprises 15 residues. The V segment lost 2 bases and the J segment 4 bases; nucleotides outside the gene matches: 5. CDR1 is MNHEY, CDR2 SVGEGT, per germline. Here the CDR3 DNA reads TGTGCCAGCAGTTACGGGCTAGCGGGGGATTACGAGCAGTACTTC. This codes for CASSYGLAGDYEQYF.

For this clonotype: It may be a read error: a sequence one base away is much more abundant. This chain links TRBV29-1 with TRBJ2-5, with 7 bases fitting TRBD2. The germline V gene encodes CDR1 SQVTM and CDR2 ANQGSEA. This CDR3 contains 14 residues. CDR3 sequence: CSVERTRDQEAQYF. In DNA, the CDR3 is TGCAGCGTTGAAAGGACTAGAGATCAAGAGGCCCAGTACTTC.

The rearrangement uses TRBV7-6 and TRBJ2-3; 7 bases map to TRBD2. Germline V gene data show CDR1 as SGHVS and CDR2 as FNYEAQ. The CDR3 consists of 15 residues. With 1 base clipped from V and 6 bases from J, the junction kept 7 bases outside the gene matches. Written as DNA, the CDR3 is TGTGCCAGCAGCTTAGAGGCGGGAGAGGCGGATACGCAGTATTTT. It codes for CASSLEAGEADTQYF. Combining the CDR3 with reference TRBV7-6 and TRBJ2-3 gives the whole variable domain GAGVSQSPRYKVTKRGQDVALRCDPISGHVSLYWYRQALGQGPEFLTYFNYEAQQDKSGLPNDRFSAERPEGSISTLTIQRTEQRDSAMYRCASSLEAGEADTQYFGPGTRLTVL.

The table lists this clonotype with a few counts. Written as DNA, the CDR3 is TGCAGCCTCGAGGGCCCAAATGAGCAGTTCTTC. The encoded protein is CSLEGPNEQFF. The V and J genes are TRBV29-1 and TRBJ2-1; the D gene is possibly TRBD2 (5 bases). The germline V gene has CDR1 SQVTM and CDR2 ANQGSEA. CDR3 length equals 11 residues. Trimming pared 8 bases from V and 7 bases from J, leaving 12 bases between.

This clonotype has a count of ten or more. The chain carries TRBV20-1 and TRBJ2-1; D perhaps matches TRBD2 (5 bases). Looked up from germline, CDR1 is DFQATT and CDR2 is SNEGSKA (reference sequence). V shed 3 bases and J shed 7 bases, with 10 bases lying between them. The CDR3 is 12 amino acids. The CDR3 protein is CSASGGSNEQFF. The CDR3 DNA is TGCAGTGCTAGCGGCGGGTCGAATGAGCAGTTCTTC.

This clonotype was counted many times. The V and J genes are TRBV5-6 and TRBJ2-3; D tentatively fits TRBD1 or TRBD2 (6 bases each). Germline values: CDR1 SGHDT, CDR2 YYEEEE. This CDR3 spans 14 amino acids. The ends were cut back, 0 bases at V and 5 bases at J, with 10 bases in the middle. The DNA of the CDR3 is TGTGCCAGCAGCTTGGACGGGGGCCGAGATACGCAGTATTTT. This sequence encodes CASSLDGGRDTQYF.